The clone carrying this T cell receptor beta chain was detected many times. This sample was taken from a study of response to subunit inactivated influenza vaccine. TCRdb redid the calling of the RT-PCR reads with MiXCR, one entry per CDR3 protein. The table shows hundreds of thousands of distinct CDR3 sequences, with 12% occurring only once. The specimen was non-naive T cells sorted from PBMCs, collected 14 to 15 days before vaccination. This sequence originates from a man between 50 and 59 years old who received an inactivated influenza vaccine.

CDR3 protein: CASSFRDPGQVGYTF. CDR3 DNA sequence: TGTGCCAGCAGCTTCAGGGACCCGGGACAAGTTGGCTACACCTTC. The chain is built from TRBV7-9 and TRBJ1-2; D might be TRBD1 (6 bases). CDR3 length: 15 amino acids. Trimming removed 3 bases at V and 7 bases at J, with 18 bases between. In germline, CDR1 is SEHNR, CDR2 FQNEAQ (reference sequence).